These 20 T cell receptor beta chains were sequenced from one sample in a study of cytomegalovirus exposure and HLA in healthy donors. 13 Jbeta primers and 60 Vbeta primers were used for the PCR. Sequencing was performed with immunoSEQ multiplex PCR; in TCRdb, only in-frame clones are kept and a portion is missing. The sample gives over 35,000 clones, 60% to 70% of which show up once; around 3.9% is in the top ten. The sequenced material came from PBMCs. The receptors were sampled from a man aged 35-49 years in good health and CMV-seronegative.

V gene TRBV4-1 combines with J gene TRBJ1-5; 8 bases align to TRBD1. This CDR3 has 17 residues. V shed 0 bases, J shed 7 bases, and the junction held 11 bases outside the gene matches. Looked up from germline, CDR1 is MGHRA and CDR2 is YSYEKL. CDR3 in amino acids: CASSQDLLDRVGQPQHF. CDR3 coding DNA: TGCGCCAGCAGCCAAGACCTGCTGGACAGGGTGGGCCAGCCCCAGCATTTT.

This chain connects TRBV2 to TRBJ1-6; D remains unclear. The CDR3 consists of 15 residues. Looked up from germline, CDR1 is SNHLY and CDR2 is FYNNEI. V was cut by 5 bases and J by 4 bases, with 12 bases left in between. CDR3 loop: CASSHSATYNSPLHF. The CDR3 nucleotides are TGTGCCAGCAGTCACAGTGCTACTTATAATTCACCCCTCCACTTT.

The chain recombines TRBV28 with TRBJ1-1, with 7 positions matching TRBD1. From germline, CDR1 is MDHEN and CDR2 SYDVKM. After removal of 8 bases from V and 5 bases from J, the junction contained 11 bases not matched to a gene. This CDR3 region has 14 residues. CDR3 DNA sequence: TGTGCCAGCGCCCGACAGGGTATGGGGACTGAAGCTTTCTTT. Its protein is CASARQGMGTEAFF.

V and J are TRBV18 and TRBJ1-1, with 10 nucleotides matching TRBD1. The CDR3 sequence is 14 residues long. V shed 2 bases, J shed 10 bases, and the junction held 7 bases outside the gene matches. Germline values: CDR1 KGHSH, CDR2 LQKENI. CDR3 amino acids: CASSPDRGRAPAFF. The CDR3 DNA is TGTGCCAGCTCACCAGACAGGGGGCGCGCTCCAGCTTTCTTT.

The chain carries TRBV11-2 and TRBJ2-7; 8 bases match TRBD1. In germline, CDR1 is SGHAT, CDR2 FQNNGV. This CDR3 comprises 14 residues. The ends lost 6 bases at V and 2 bases at J; junction bases unmatched: 6. The CDR3 protein is CASRGTGGTYEQYF. CDR3 sequence (DNA): TGTGCCAGCAGGGGGACAGGCGGCACCTACGAGCAGTACTTC.

The chain joins TRBV5-6 to TRBJ2-7, with 7 bases matching TRBD2. V lost 1 base and J lost 0; bases outside the gene matches: 4. The CDR3 extends over 15 amino acids. The germline CDR1 and CDR2 sequences are SGHDT and YYEEEE. The CDR3 loop reads CASSLFRGVSYEQYF. CDR3 DNA sequence: TGTGCCAGCAGCTTGTTTCGGGGGGTCTCCTACGAGCAGTACTTC.

J is TRBJ1-1 and V is TRBV5-1, with D perhaps TRBD1 (6 bases). With 4 bases removed from V and 0 bases from J, the gap between germline ends came to 13 bases. There are 15 residues in the CDR3. Germline V gene data show CDR1 as SGHRS and CDR2 as YFSETQ. In DNA form, the CDR3 reads TGCGCCAGCAGCACCCGGGGGGACATGAACACTGAAGCTTTCTTT. Its translation: CASSTRGDMNTEAFF.

The rearrangement links TRBV18 to TRBJ1-1; D is unclear. Between the trimmed V and J ends, which lost 3 bases and 1 base, there was a span of 9 bases. The germline V gene encodes CDR1 KGHSH and CDR2 LQKENI. There are 14 residues in the CDR3. The CDR3 loop reads CASSPLDKNTEAFF. The DNA for the CDR3 is TGTGCCAGCTCACCCCTCGACAAGAACACTGAAGCTTTCTTT. Based on the CDR3 plus reference TRBV18 and TRBJ1-1, the full variable domain is NAGVMQNPRHLVRRRGQEARLRCSPMKGHSHVYWYRQLPEEGLKFMVYLQKENIIDESGMPKERFSAEFPKEGPSILRIQQVVRGDSAAYFCASSPLDKNTEAFFGQGTRLTVV.

V is TRBV27 and J is TRBJ2-7, with D perhaps TRBD1 (6 bases). Deletions cut 4 bases from V and 7 bases from J, with 14 bases between. CDR1 and CDR2 (germline): MNHEY, SMNVEV (reference sequence). This CDR3 has 13 residues. CDR3 in amino acids: CASSWDMAREQYF. The CDR3 DNA reads TGTGCCAGCAGTTGGGACATGGCGAGGGAGCAGTACTTC.

V usage is TRBV9 and J usage is TRBJ2-1, with 7 bases lining up with TRBD2. The V and J ends lost 3 bases and 9 bases, in that order; junction bases with no gene match: 9. Germline assignment: CDR1 SGDLS and CDR2 YYNGEE. The CDR3 runs 14 residues. The CDR3 DNA sequence: TGTGCCAGCAGCGAGGGAGGGTCCCAGAGTGAGCAGTTCTTC. Its protein product is CASSEGGSQSEQFF.

The chain recombines TRBV2 with TRBJ1-5, with D possibly being TRBD1 (5 bases). CDR3 length equals 17 residues. The V gene's germline CDR1 is SNHLY and CDR2 FYNNEI. Trimming shortened V by 6 bases and J by 0 bases, and 18 bases separated the two germline ends. CDR3 DNA sequence: TGTGCCAGCAGCGCTGTGGCACAGGAGTATAGCAATCAGCCCCAGCATTTT. It codes for CASSAVAQEYSNQPQHF.

The chain combines TRBV6-5 with TRBJ1-2, with D perhaps TRBD1 (5 bases). Germline values: CDR1 MNHEY, CDR2 SVGAGI. The CDR3 contains 16 residues. The germline V and J ends were trimmed by 2 bases and 1 base, with 14 bases remaining between them. CDR3 sequence (DNA): TGTGCCAGCAGTTACGCCTCCGACGACAGTAACTATGGCTACACCTTC. Protein sequence: CASSYASDDSNYGYTF.

The V and J genes are TRBV6-5 and TRBJ2-7; TRBD1 matches 8 bases. With 0 bases clipped from V and 7 bases from J, the junction kept 8 bases outside the gene matches. Germline V lookup: CDR1 MNHEY, CDR2 SVGAGI. The CDR3 extends over 15 amino acids. DNA for the CDR3: TGTGCCAGCAGTTACTCGAGCCAGGGGGCGTATGAGCAGTACTTC. It translates to CASSYSSQGAYEQYF.

The chain uses TRBV5-1 and TRBJ2-1; 11 positions agree with TRBD2. The CDR3 runs to 16 residues. CDR1 and CDR2 (germline): SGHRS, YFSETQ. The junction had 7 bases not matched to a gene; V was cut back by 2 bases and J by 6 bases. The CDR3 reads CASSLRPLAGGNEQFF. The CDR3 bases are TGCGCCAGCAGCTTAAGGCCGCTAGCGGGAGGCAATGAGCAGTTCTTC.

In this sample, this clone turned up once. The rearrangement uses TRBV11-3 and TRBJ1-1; weak D call: TRBD1 (5 bases). V lost 0 bases, J lost 5 bases, and 10 bases lay in between. Germline assignment: CDR1 SGHNT and CDR2 YENEEA. CDR3 length: 14 residues. In DNA, the CDR3 is TGTGCCAGCAGCTTAGAGGGAGGGGATACTGAAGCTTTCTTT. This codes for CASSLEGGDTEAFF.

This clone has a single count. The genes are TRBV27 and TRBJ1-2; TRBD1 aligns across 7 bases. Per the germline V gene, CDR1 is MNHEY and CDR2 is SMNVEV (reference sequence). The V gene end was trimmed by 0 bases and the J gene end by 2 bases; junction bases not matched to a gene: 0. This CDR3 contains 14 residues. CDR3 DNA: TGTGCCAGCAGTTTATCGACAGGGAACTATGGCTACACCTTC. Residues: CASSLSTGNYGYTF.

This chain connects TRBV15 to TRBJ1-5, with TRBD1 as a possible D gene (6 bases). The germline V and J ends were trimmed by 6 bases and 5 bases, with 17 bases remaining between them. CDR3 length equals 15 residues. CDR1 is LNHNV, CDR2 YYDKDF, per germline (reference sequence). Here the CDR3 reads CATRKQGAGDQPQHF. The CDR3 DNA reads as TGTGCCACCAGGAAACAGGGCGCGGGGGATCAGCCCCAGCATTTT.

The rearrangement joins TRBV28 to TRBJ2-2; possible D gene TRBD1, 6 bases. V lost 6 bases and J lost 2, with 7 bases in between. The CDR3 consists of 13 residues. The germline V gene has CDR1 MDHEN and CDR2 SYDVKM. The CDR3 loop is CASRTGNTGELFF. CDR3 coding DNA: TGTGCCAGCAGGACAGGCAACACCGGGGAGCTGTTTTTT.

The table lists this clone with a few counts. The J gene is TRBJ1-2, the V gene TRBV6-1; D might be TRBD1 (6 bases). The germline V and J ends were trimmed by 3 bases and 2 bases, with 13 bases remaining between them. Germline V gene data show CDR1 as MNHNS and CDR2 as SASEGT. The CDR3 spans 15 residues. The CDR3 spells CASSDGGGTNYGYTF. The CDR3 bases are TGTGCCAGCAGTGATGGGGGGGGGACAAACTATGGCTACACCTTC.

V gene TRBV5-6 combines with J gene TRBJ1-2; D is perhaps TRBD1 (6 bases). The germline gives CDR1 SGHDT, CDR2 YYEEEE. The CDR3 length is 15 residues. V dropped 6 bases and J dropped 8 bases, with 23 bases sitting between them. CDR3 loop: CASKPDMGAMGGYTF. The CDR3 bases are TGTGCCAGCAAACCGGACATGGGGGCAATGGGGGGCTACACCTTC. The full variable domain, with the rest looked up from reference TRBV5-6 and TRBJ1-2, is DAGVTQSPTHLIKTRGQQVTLRCSPKSGHDTVSWYQQALGQGPQFIFQYYEEEERQRGNFPDRFSGHQFPNYSSELNVNALLLGDSALYLCASKPDMGAMGGYTFGSGTRLTVV.